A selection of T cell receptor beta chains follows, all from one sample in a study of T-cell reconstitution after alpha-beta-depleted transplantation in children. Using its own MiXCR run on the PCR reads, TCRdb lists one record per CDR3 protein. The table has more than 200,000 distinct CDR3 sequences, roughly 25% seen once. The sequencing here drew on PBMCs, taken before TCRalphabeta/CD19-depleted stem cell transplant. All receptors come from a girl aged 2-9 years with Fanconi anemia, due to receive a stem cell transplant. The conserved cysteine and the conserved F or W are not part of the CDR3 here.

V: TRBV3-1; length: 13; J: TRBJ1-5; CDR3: ASSQVSGTNQPQH
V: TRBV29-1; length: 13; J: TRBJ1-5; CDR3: SVSQSPDSNQPQH
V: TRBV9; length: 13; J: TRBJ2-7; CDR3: ASSVGAPLTYEQY
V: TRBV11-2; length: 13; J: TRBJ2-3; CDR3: ASSLDRAKRASRY
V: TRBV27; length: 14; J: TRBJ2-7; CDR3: ASSYVRGLALFEQY
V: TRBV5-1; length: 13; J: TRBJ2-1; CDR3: ASSLSGGLLNEQF
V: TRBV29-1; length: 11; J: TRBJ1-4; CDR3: SVEDGRNEKLF
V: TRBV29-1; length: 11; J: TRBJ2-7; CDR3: SVEGVGMGEQY
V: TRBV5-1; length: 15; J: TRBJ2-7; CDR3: ASSFSGGQGGTYEQY
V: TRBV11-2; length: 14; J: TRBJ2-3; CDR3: ASSLDLTDRGDTQY
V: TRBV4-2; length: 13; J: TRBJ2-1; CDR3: ASSQARQGYNEQF
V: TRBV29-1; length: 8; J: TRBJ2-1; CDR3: SVALNEQF
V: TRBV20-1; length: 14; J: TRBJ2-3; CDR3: SAILPRGTSTDTQY
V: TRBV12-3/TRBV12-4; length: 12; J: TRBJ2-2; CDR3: ASSLKQDTGELF
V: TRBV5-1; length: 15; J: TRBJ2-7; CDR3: ARRLAGGAIPVYEQY
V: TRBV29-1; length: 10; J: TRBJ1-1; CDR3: SVGTSYSEAF
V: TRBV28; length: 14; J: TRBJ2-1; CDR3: ASSTRTSGRYNEQF
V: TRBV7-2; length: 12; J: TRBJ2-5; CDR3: ASSRGRRGETQY
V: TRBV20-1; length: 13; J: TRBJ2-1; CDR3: SAGGLAGDYNEQF
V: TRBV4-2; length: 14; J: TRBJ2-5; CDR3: ASSLQLAGEDETQY
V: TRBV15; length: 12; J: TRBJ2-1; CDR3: ATSRDLGGGEQF
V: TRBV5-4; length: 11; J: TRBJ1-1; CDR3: ASSLPEHTEAF
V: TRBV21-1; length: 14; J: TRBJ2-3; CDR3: ASSRAPDRPTDTQY
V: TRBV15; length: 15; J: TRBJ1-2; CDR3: ATSRIGTGALNYGYT
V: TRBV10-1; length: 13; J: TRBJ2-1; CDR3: ASSDPSFGYNEQF
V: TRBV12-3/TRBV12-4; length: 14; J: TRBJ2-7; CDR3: ASSPRDRSGVYEQY
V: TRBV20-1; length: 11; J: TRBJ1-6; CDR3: SARVGDNSPLH
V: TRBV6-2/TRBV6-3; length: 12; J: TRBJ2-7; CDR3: ASSYSIGSYEQY
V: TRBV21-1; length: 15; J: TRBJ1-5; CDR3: ASNFPYTGGGNQPQH
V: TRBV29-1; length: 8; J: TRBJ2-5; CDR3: SVLGATQY
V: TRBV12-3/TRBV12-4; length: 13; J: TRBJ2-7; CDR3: ASSPGGSPGYEQY
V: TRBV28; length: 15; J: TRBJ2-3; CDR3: ASSLILGLGVRDTQY
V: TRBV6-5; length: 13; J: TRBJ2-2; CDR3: ASSYGRGGIGELF
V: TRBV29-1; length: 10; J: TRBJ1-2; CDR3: SVPGTGGGYT
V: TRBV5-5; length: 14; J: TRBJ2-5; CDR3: ASSLGWTGALETQY
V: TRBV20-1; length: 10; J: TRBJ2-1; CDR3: SASGLHNEQF
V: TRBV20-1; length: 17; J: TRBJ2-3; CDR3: SADDVGAGAVWSTDTQY